These 3 T cell receptor beta chains share one sample of origin, sequenced in a study of blood T cell repertoires in COVID-19. Assay: immunoSEQ multiplex PCR; the TCRdb copy retains only in-frame clones and omits some. This sample yields 45,000 to 65,000 clones, of which around 92% are seen a single time; 9% belongs to the top ten. Sequencing used peripheral blood. Receptor source: a man of 80 years or more with active or convalescent COVID-19.

The chain uses TRBV19 and TRBJ2-5; tentatively, D is TRBD1 (5 bases). CDR1 and CDR2 (germline): LNHDA, SQIVND (reference sequence). V lost 1 base to trimming and J lost 5 bases, with 11 bases between them. The CDR3 consists of 14 residues. CDR3 nucleotides: TGTGCCAGTAGTATAGCTCAGGGAACCGAGACCCAGTACTTC. Its protein is CASSIAQGTETQYF.

J is TRBJ2-7 and V is TRBV7-8; TRBD2 matches at 9 bases. There are 14 residues in the CDR3. Germline trimming cut 5 bases from V and 6 bases from J; bases unmatched to any gene: 8. Germline V gene lookup returns CDR1 SGHVS and CDR2 FQNEAQ. The CDR3 reads CASSQSGRNGEQYF. For the CDR3, the DNA is TGTGCCAGCAGCCAGAGCGGGAGGAACGGCGAGCAGTACTTC.

V usage is TRBV5-1 and J usage is TRBJ2-3; TRBD1 agrees at 9 bases. Germline loops: CDR1 SGHRS, CDR2 YFSETQ. The CDR3 loop spans 17 amino acids. The V segment lost 3 bases and the J segment 5 bases; nucleotides outside the gene matches: 13. The CDR3 loop is CASSSLTGGQGGDTQYF. The CDR3 DNA reads TGCGCCAGCAGCTCCCTAACAGGGGGCCAAGGGGGAGATACGCAGTATTTT.